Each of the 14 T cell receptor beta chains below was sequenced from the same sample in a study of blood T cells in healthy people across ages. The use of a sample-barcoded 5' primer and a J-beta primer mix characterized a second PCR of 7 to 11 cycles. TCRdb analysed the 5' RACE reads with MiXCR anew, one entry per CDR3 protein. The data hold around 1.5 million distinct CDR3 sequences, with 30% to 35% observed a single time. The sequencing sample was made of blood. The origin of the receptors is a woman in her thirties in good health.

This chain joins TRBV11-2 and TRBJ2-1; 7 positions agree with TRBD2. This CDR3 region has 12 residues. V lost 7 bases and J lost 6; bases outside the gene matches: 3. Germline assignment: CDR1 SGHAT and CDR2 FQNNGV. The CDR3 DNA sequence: TGTGCCAGCATGGGGGGGACCAATGAGCAGTTCTTC. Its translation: CASMGGTNEQFF. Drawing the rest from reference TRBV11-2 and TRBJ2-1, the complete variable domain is EAGVAQSPRYKIIEKRQSVAFWCNPISGHATLYWYQQILGQGPKLLIQFQNNGVVDDSQLPKDRFSAERLKGVDSTLKIQPAKLEDSAVYLCASMGGTNEQFFGPGTRLTVL.

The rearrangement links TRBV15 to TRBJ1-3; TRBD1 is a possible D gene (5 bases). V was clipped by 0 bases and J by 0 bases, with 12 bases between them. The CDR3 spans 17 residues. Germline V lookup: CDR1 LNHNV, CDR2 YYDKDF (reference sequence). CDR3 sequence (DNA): TGTGCCACCAGCAGAGATTGGGACGGGGCCTCTGGAAACACCATATATTTT. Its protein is CATSRDWDGASGNTIYF.

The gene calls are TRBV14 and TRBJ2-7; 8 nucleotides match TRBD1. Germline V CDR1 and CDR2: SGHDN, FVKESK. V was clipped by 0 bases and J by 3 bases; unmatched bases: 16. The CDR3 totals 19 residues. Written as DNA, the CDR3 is TGTGCCAGCAGCCAAGAGGGCCAGGGGGCTTCGGACTTTCTCTACGAGCAGTACTTC. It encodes CASSQEGQGASDFLYEQYF.

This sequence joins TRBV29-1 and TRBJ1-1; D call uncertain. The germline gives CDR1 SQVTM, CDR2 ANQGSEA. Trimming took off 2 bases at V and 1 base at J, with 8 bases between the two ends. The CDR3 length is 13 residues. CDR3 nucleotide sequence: TGCAGCGTTGAAAAGGGCCCGAACACTGAAGCTTTCTTT. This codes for CSVEKGPNTEAFF.

The chain's CDR3 is CSATAGFHTEAFF. The CDR3 nucleotides are TGCAGTGCTACCGCCGGATTTCACACTGAAGCTTTCTTT. This chain connects TRBV20-1 to TRBJ1-1; no clear D. This CDR3 region has 13 residues. Trimming pared 4 bases from V and 3 bases from J, leaving 12 bases between. CDR1 and CDR2 (germline): DFQATT, SNEGSKA (reference sequence).

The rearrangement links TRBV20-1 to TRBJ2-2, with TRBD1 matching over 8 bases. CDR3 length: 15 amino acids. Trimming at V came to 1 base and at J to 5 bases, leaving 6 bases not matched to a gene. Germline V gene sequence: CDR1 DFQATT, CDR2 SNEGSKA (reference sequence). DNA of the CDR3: TGCAGTGCTAGAGCGTCCCACAGGGGGACCGGGGAGCTGTTTTTT. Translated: CSARASHRGTGELFF.

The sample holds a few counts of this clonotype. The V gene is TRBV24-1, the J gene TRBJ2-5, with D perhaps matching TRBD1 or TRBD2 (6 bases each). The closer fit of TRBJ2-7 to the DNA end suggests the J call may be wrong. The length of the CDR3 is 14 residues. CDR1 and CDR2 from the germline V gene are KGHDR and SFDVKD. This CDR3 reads CATSDLQGGDEQYF. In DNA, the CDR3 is TGTGCCACCAGTGATTTACAGGGAGGCGACGAGCAGTACTTC.

The CDR3 nucleotides are TGCAGCGTTGCAGCGCAACTCAATGAGCAGTTCTTC. Its translation is CSVAAQLNEQFF. The genes are TRBV29-1 and TRBJ2-1; D is unresolved. The CDR3 spans 12 residues. V gave up 4 bases and J gave up 6 bases, with 10 bases separating them. The germline V gene encodes CDR1 SQVTM and CDR2 ANQGSEA.

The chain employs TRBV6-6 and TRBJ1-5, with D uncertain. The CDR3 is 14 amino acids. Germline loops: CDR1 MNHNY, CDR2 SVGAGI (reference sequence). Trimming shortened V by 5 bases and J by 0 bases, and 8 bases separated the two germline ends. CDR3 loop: CASSPTPSNQPQHF. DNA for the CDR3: TGTGCCAGCAGTCCCACGCCTAGCAATCAGCCCCAGCATTTT.

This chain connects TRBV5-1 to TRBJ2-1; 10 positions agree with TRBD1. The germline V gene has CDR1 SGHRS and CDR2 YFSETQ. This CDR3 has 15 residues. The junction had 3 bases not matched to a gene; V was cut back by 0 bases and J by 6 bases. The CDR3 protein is CASSLAGQGPNEQFF. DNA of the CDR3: TGCGCCAGCAGCTTGGCGGGACAGGGGCCCAATGAGCAGTTCTTC.

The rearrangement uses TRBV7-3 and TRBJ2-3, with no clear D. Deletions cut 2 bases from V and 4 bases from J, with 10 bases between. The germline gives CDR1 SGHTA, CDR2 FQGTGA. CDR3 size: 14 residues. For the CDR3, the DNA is TGTGCCAGCAGCTTACTCTCGAGACCAGATACGCAGTATTTT. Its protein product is CASSLLSRPDTQYF.

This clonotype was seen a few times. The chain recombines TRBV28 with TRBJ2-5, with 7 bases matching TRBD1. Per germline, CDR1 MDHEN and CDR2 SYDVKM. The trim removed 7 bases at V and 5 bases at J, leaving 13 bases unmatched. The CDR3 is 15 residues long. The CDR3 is CASTKGDSVGETQYF. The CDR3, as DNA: TGTGCCAGCACCAAGGGGGACAGCGTAGGGGAGACCCAGTACTTC.

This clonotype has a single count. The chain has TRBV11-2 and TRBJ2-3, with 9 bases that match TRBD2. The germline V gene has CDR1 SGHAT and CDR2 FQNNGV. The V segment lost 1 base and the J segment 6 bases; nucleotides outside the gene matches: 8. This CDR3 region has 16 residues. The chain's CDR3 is CASSLAGGRAVDTQYF. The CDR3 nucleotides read TGTGCCAGCAGCTTAGCGGGCGGGAGGGCCGTTGATACGCAGTATTTT.

CDR3 region: CASSPGLAGGNAGELFF. The CDR3 DNA reads TGTGCCAGCAGCCCCGGACTAGCGGGCGGAAACGCCGGGGAGCTGTTTTTT. The genes are TRBV6-1 and TRBJ2-2; 11 nucleotides agree with TRBD2. Trimming removed 6 bases from V and 6 bases from J; junction bases left unmatched: 12. The CDR3 has 17 residues. Per germline, CDR1 MNHNS and CDR2 SASEGT.